The 17 T cell receptor beta chains listed next were all sequenced from one sample in a study of breast tumors, draining lymph nodes, adjacent tissues. MiXCR, applied by TCRdb to the multiplex PCR reads, yields one record per CDR3 protein. The table shows fewer than 250,000 distinct CDR3 sequences, with about 30% occurring only once. Axillary draining lymph nodes of breast cancer patients supplied the node samples. Sequences were obtained from axillary lymph node tissue. These receptors came from a female donor with breast cancer. Some clones in this sample may be carry-over from other donors' samples.

This clonotype occurred many times. The chain employs TRBV12-3 or TRBV12-4 and TRBJ2-7, with D unresolved. CDR3 length equals 11 residues. The ends were cut back, 6 bases at V and 2 bases at J, with 5 bases in the middle. The CDR3 DNA is TGTGCCAGCAGCTCCACCTACGAGCAGTACTTC. As protein: CASSSTYEQYF.

This clonotype showed up many times. The gene calls are TRBV20-1 and TRBJ2-1, with TRBD2 matching 13 bases. With V trimmed by 0 bases and J by 5 bases, 10 bases remained unmatched. This CDR3 region has 18 residues. Germline values: CDR1 DFQATT, CDR2 SNEGSKA (reference sequence). CDR3 in amino acids: CSAREPPTSGRVHNEQFF. The CDR3 coding sequence is TGCAGTGCTAGAGAGCCCCCTACTAGCGGGAGGGTCCACAATGAGCAGTTCTTC.

Comment on this clonotype: It may be a read error: a sequence one base away is much more abundant. This chain links TRBV11-1 with TRBJ2-1; no firm D call. Per the germline V gene, CDR1 is SGHAT and CDR2 is FQDESV (reference sequence). The V and J ends lost 2 bases and 8 bases respectively, with 28 bases between them. The CDR3 has 19 amino acids. The chain's CDR3 is CASSLKVGQRVKRNDEQFF. The CDR3 coding sequence is TGTGCCAGCAGCTTAAAGGTTGGGCAGAGAGTTAAAAGGAACGATGAGCAGTTCTTC.

Remarks on this clonotype: One junction end does not reproduce the germline sequence, and a read error may be involved. CDR3: CASSQGPGQGGYTF. CDR3 DNA: TGCGCCAGCAGCCAAGGGCCGGGACAGGGGGGTTACACCTTC. The chain uses TRBV5-4 and TRBJ1-2; 11 positions agree with TRBD1. Germline V gene sequence: CDR1 SGHNT, CDR2 YYREEE (reference sequence). The CDR3 is made up of 14 amino acids. Complete variable domain (other parts from reference TRBV5-4 and TRBJ1-2): ETGVTQSPTHLIKTRGQQVTLRCSSQSGHNTVSWYQQALGQGPQFIFQYYREEENGRGNFPPRFSGLQFPNYSSELNVNALELDDSALYLCASSQGPGQGGYTFGSGTRLTVV.

This clonotype occurred a few times. A much more abundant neighbour one base away suggests this may be a read error. The chain joins TRBV20-1 to TRBJ2-1; D remains ambiguous. This CDR3 is 14 amino acids long. Germline V gene lookup returns CDR1 DFQATT and CDR2 SNEGSKA (reference sequence). The CDR3 DNA follows: TGCAGTGCTAGACGGGCTCCGCTATACACTGAGCAGTTCTTC. As protein: CSARRAPLYTEQFF.

This clonotype was seen ten or more times. A much larger clone lies one base from this, so it may be a read error. V gene TRBV9 combines with J gene TRBJ2-5; D is ambiguous. The CDR3 has 15 amino acids. The V gene's germline CDR1 is SGDLS and CDR2 YYNGEE. The chain's CDR3 is CASSVAPALGETPYF. In DNA, the CDR3 is TGTGCCAGCAGCGTGGCCCCGGCCTTAGGAGAGACCCCGTACTTC.

This clonotype was detected many times. The chain links TRBV5-1 to TRBJ2-5; 7 positions match TRBD1. Germline V gene lookup returns CDR1 SGHRS and CDR2 YFSETQ. V gave up 4 bases and J gave up 5 bases; unmatched junction bases: 5. This CDR3 has 13 residues. This CDR3 is CASSRQGSETQYF. The CDR3 nucleotides are TGCGCCAGCAGCCGACAGGGTTCGGAGACCCAGTACTTC.

This clonotype was seen a handful of times. This chain joins TRBV5-1 and TRBJ1-1, with D possibly being TRBD1 (6 bases). Germline values: CDR1 SGHRS, CDR2 YFSETQ. Between the trimmed V and J ends, which lost 4 bases and 1 base, there was a span of 8 bases. The CDR3 runs 13 residues. CDR3 protein: CASSTTGNTEAFF. In nucleotides, the CDR3 is TGCGCCAGCAGCACGACAGGGAACACTGAAGCTTTCTTT.

This clonotype was seen repeatedly, ten times or more. The chain recombines TRBV11-2 with TRBJ2-1, with TRBD2 matching over 7 bases. The V and J ends lost 0 bases and 2 bases, in that order; junction bases with no gene match: 7. CDR1 is SGHAT and CDR2 is FQNNGV in the germline V gene. The CDR3 sequence is 17 residues long. This chain's CDR3 is CASSLDQAGVAYNEQFF. Here the CDR3 DNA reads TGTGCCAGCAGCTTAGATCAGGCGGGAGTTGCCTACAATGAGCAGTTCTTC.

With respect to this clonotype: A single base separates this from a much larger clone, so it may be a read error. This rearrangement joins TRBV9 to TRBJ2-3; TRBD2 aligns across 11 bases. The CDR3 has 15 amino acids. Germline V gene sequence: CDR1 SGDLS, CDR2 YYNGEE. The DNA of the CDR3 is TGTGCCAGCAGCGTTAGCGGGAGGGCCTTAGATACGCGGTATTTT. It translates to CASSVSGRALDTRYF.

This clonotype was observed at least ten times. The chain has TRBV20-1 and TRBJ1-4, with D perhaps matching TRBD1 (5 bases). CDR3 length: 15 amino acids. The V end lost 3 bases, the J end lost 4 bases, and 15 bases lay between the germline ends. Germline CDR1 and CDR2: DFQATT and SNEGSKA (reference sequence). In DNA form, the CDR3 reads TGCAGTGCTAGCCCTGGGGGGTCGAGTAATGAAAAACTGTTTTTT. It encodes CSASPGGSSNEKLFF.

This clonotype was found a few times. Possible read error: a much larger clone is one base away. The chain is built from TRBV5-1 and TRBJ2-5, with D maybe TRBD2 (5 bases). Trimming cost V 3 bases and J 7 bases, with 16 bases left between them. This CDR3 contains 14 residues. Germline values: CDR1 SGHRS, CDR2 YFSETQ. The CDR3 loop reads CASSSFRGGGTQYF. DNA of the CDR3: TGCGCCAGCAGCTCCTTTCGAGGTGGAGGGACCCAGTACTTC. Variable domain in full (rest from reference TRBV5-1 and TRBJ2-5): KAGVTQTPRYLIKTRGQQVTLSCSPISGHRSVSWYQQTPGQGLQFLFEYFSETQRNKGNFPGRFSGRQFSNSRSEMNVSTLELGDSALYLCASSSFRGGGTQYFGPGTRLLVL.

The chain employs TRBV7-6 and TRBJ2-5; D unclear. This CDR3 contains 12 residues. CDR1 SGHVS and CDR2 FNYEAQ come from the germline V gene. The V end lost 4 bases, the J end lost 6 bases, and 9 bases lay between the germline ends. The CDR3 DNA follows: TGTGCCAGCAGCTCTCTTTACAAGACCCAGTACTTC. It yields the protein CASSSLYKTQYF.

This clonotype was counted many times. The chain has TRBV6-4 and TRBJ1-1, with unresolved D. V was clipped by 6 bases and J by 0 bases, with 11 bases between them. The CDR3 loop spans 14 amino acids. Germline CDR1 reads MRHNA; CDR2 reads SNTAGT. CDR3 coding DNA: TGTGCCAGCAGAGATACCGACCTGAACACTGAAGCTTTCTTT. Amino acids: CASRDTDLNTEAFF.

This clonotype was recorded a few times. A much larger clonotype is one base distant, so this may be a read error. V gene TRBV19 combines with J gene TRBJ1-2, with no clear D. CDR3 length equals 15 residues. Germline loops: CDR1 LNHDA, CDR2 SQIVND (reference sequence). V was clipped by 4 bases and J by 4 bases, with 16 bases between them. The CDR3 DNA is TGTGCCAGTAGTACCCGCTTGGGAGGATCCTATGGCTACACCTTC. Its protein is CASSTRLGGSYGYTF.

In its sample, this clonotype was seen many times. This chain links TRBV4-2 with TRBJ1-6, with D unclear. The CDR3 contains 14 residues. V was cut by 2 bases and J by 13 bases, with 15 bases left in between. Germline CDR1 and CDR2: LGHNA and YNFKEQ. CDR3 sequence (DNA): TGTGCCAGCAGCCAAAAACCGGGCGAGAGTCCCCTCCACTTT. Translation: CASSQKPGESPLHF.

The chain couples TRBV20-1 to TRBJ1-1, with a possible D match to TRBD1 (5 bases). Trimming shortened V by 1 base and J by 1 base, and 10 bases separated the two germline ends. The CDR3 has 14 residues. The germline V gene has CDR1 DFQATT and CDR2 SNEGSKA (reference sequence). The CDR3 here is CSARGRRGNTEAFF. The CDR3 DNA follows: TGCAGTGCTAGAGGCCGGAGGGGGAACACTGAAGCTTTCTTT.